The present TCR beta chain was sequenced within a study of OX40 agonist ivuxolimab in advanced cancers. Study-wide results and caveats: Relative to CD4+ cells, CD8+ T cells on average had more expanded clones. Dosing at 0.1 to 3.0 mg/kg was accompanied by clonal expansion of CD4+ and CD8+ blood T cells by week 6.

TCRdb's table, derived via immunoSEQ multiplex PCR, lists solely in-frame clones and lacks some. This table holds about 77,000 clones, 65% to 90% found once. Turning to this clone: Its antigen is as yet unknown.

The sample was CD4+ or CD8+ T cells sorted from blood, taken in a trial of the OX40 agonist ivuxolimab. The source of this sequence is an adult with an advanced solid tumor such as melanoma, head and neck, liver or kidney cancer.

The CDR3 reads CATKNSMSPGGTDTQYF. CDR3 nucleotide sequence: TGTGCCACGAAAAACAGTATGAGCCCAGGGGGCACAGATACGCAGTATTTT. This rearrangement joins TRBV15 to TRBJ2-3, with D possibly matching TRBD1 (6 bases). Germline CDR1 reads LNHNV; CDR2 reads YYDKDF (reference sequence). The length of the CDR3 is 17 residues. V shed 9 bases and J shed 1 base, with 23 bases lying between them.